The rows below give T cell receptor beta chains drawn from one sample of a study of cytomegalovirus exposure and HLA in healthy donors. Here immunoSEQ multiplex PCR was the method, and the copy in TCRdb shows in-frame clones only, minus some. Altogether 100,000 to 150,000 clones are present, 81% being singletons, with the ten largest covering approximately 4%. The sample consisted of PBMCs. The receptors stem from a man in his late teens or twenties in good health and CMV-seropositive. Both conserved end residues are part of each CDR3. D genes are given only for firm matches. Clone size is stated in some rows and not others, as once, few, many or a class when expanded.

>.|TRBV19|TRBJ1-1|many
TGTGCCAGTAGTGGCCCGAACACTGAAGCTTTCTTT
CASSGPNTEAFF
>.|TRBV7-9|TRBJ2-5|.
TGTGCCAGCAGCTTGACACGGGAGACCCAGTACTTC
CASSLTRETQYF
>TRBD1|TRBV4-1|TRBJ1-4|.
TGCGCCAGCAGCCAAGCTGGGTCTTTCGGACAGGGGAATGAAAAACTGTTTTTT
CASSQAGSFGQGNEKLFF
>TRBD1|TRBV4-3|TRBJ1-2|.
TGCGCCAGCAGCCAAGTCGGGACAGGGACCTATGGCTACACCTTC
CASSQVGTGTYGYTF
>.|TRBV19|TRBJ1-6|.
TGTGCCAGTAATGAGAAAATTAATTCACCCCTCCACTTT
CASNEKINSPLHF
>TRBD1|TRBV10-3|TRBJ2-2|.
TGTGCCATCAACGACAGGGGAGACACCGGGGAGCTGTTTTTT
CAINDRGDTGELFF
>.|TRBV7-9|TRBJ1-1|.
TGTTCCAGCAGCCCCCAGGAACATTACCGTATACCTGAAGCTTTCTTT
CSSSPQEHYRIPEAFF
>.|TRBV14|TRBJ1-1|once
TGTGCCAGCGGCGAAACAGGGAGCACTGAAGCTTTCTTT
CASGETGSTEAFF
>.|TRBV29-1|TRBJ2-3|.
TGCAGCGTTGCCAGCGTACAAGGAGATACGCAGTATTTT
CSVASVQGDTQYF
>.|TRBV12-2|TRBJ2-7|.
TGTGCAAGTCGCTCGACAGGAAGCGAGCAGTACTTC
CASRSTGSEQYF
>.|TRBV11-2|TRBJ2-5|.
TGTGCCAGCAGCTTAGTCGAGGCGTTAGAGACCCAGTACTTC
CASSLVEALETQYF
>.|TRBV7-9|TRBJ2-7|.
TGTGCCAGCAGCCCAGGGGACACAGCCTACGAGCAGTACTTC
CASSPGDTAYEQYF
>.|TRBV11-2|TRBJ1-1|once
TGTGCCAGCAGCTCCGCAGGGTATCGGGCGAACACTGAAGCTTTCTTT
CASSSAGYRANTEAFF
>TRBD1|TRBV7-8|TRBJ1-2|.
TGTGCCAGCAGCTTAGTAGGCAGGGGGCTTAGCTATGGCTACACCTTC
CASSLVGRGLSYGYTF
>.|TRBV30|TRBJ2-2|.
TGTGCCTGGAGATGGGGCGCGAGCGCCGGGGAGCTGTTTTTT
CAWRWGASAGELFF
>.|TRBV4-2|TRBJ1-1|.
TGTGCCAGTGCGGTATCCACTGAAGCTTTCTTT
CASAVSTEAFF
>.|TRBV6-5|TRBJ1-3|.
TGTGCCAGCAGTTACTCGCTCGGGGCTGGAAACACCATATATTTT
CASSYSLGAGNTIYF